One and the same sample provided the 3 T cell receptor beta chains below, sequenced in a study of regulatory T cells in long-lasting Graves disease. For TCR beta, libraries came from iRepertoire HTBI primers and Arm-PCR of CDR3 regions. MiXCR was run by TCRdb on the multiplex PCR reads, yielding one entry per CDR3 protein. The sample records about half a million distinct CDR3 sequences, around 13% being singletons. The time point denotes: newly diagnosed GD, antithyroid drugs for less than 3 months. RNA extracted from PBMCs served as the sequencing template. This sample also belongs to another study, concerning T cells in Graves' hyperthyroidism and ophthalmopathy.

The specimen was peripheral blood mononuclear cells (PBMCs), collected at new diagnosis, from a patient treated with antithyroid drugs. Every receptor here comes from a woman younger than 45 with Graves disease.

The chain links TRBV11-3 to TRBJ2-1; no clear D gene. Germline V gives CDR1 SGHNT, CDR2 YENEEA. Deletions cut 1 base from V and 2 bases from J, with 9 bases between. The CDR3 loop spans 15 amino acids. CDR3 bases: TGTGCCAGCAGCTTAGTTATTAGCCCCTACAATGAGCAGTTCTTC. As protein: CASSLVISPYNEQFF.

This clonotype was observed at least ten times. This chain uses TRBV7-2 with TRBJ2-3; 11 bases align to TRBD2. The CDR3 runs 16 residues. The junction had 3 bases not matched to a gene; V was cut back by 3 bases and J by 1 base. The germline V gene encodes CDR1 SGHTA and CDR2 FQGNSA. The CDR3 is CASSFSGRARTDTQYF. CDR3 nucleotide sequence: TGTGCCAGCAGCTTTAGCGGGAGGGCCCGCACAGATACGCAGTATTTT.

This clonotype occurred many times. CDR3 protein: CASSRPGINQPQHF. In DNA form, the CDR3 reads TGTGCCAGCAGTCGCCCTGGGATCAATCAGCCCCAGCATTTT. V usage is TRBV12-3 or TRBV12-4 and J usage is TRBJ1-5; no firm D call. Trimming pared 5 bases from V and 3 bases from J, leaving 11 bases between. The CDR3 contains 14 residues.